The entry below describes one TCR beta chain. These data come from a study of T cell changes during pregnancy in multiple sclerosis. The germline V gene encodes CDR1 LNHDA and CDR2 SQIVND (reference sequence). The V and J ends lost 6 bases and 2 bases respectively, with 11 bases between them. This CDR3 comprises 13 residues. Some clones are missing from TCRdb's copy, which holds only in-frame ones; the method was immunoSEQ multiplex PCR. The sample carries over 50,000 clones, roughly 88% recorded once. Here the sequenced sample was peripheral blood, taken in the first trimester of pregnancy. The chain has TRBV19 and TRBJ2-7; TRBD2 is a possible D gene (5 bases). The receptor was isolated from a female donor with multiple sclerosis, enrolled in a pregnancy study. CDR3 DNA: TGTGCCAGTAGCCATGGACTGACCTACGAGCAGTACTTC. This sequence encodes CASSHGLTYEQYF. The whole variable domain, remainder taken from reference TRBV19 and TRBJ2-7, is DGGITQSPKYLFRKEGQNVTLSCEQNLNHDAMYWYRQDPGQGLRLIYYSQIVNDFQKGDIAEGYSVSREKKESFPLTVTSAQKNPTAFYLCASSHGLTYEQYFGPGTRLTVT.